Listed below are T cell receptor beta chains from one sample, sequenced in a study of T cell changes during pregnancy in multiple sclerosis. Sequenced by immunoSEQ multiplex PCR; TCRdb stores in-frame clones only, minus some. This repertoire shows tens of thousands of clones, about 93% found once; its top ten account for roughly 3.8%. This sample comprised CD8+ T cells from peripheral blood mononuclear cells, obtained after pregnancy. The source is a female donor with multiple sclerosis, enrolled in a pregnancy study. Both conserved end residues are part of each CDR3. The order of the fields is D gene, J gene, V gene, CDR3 protein, CDR3 DNA. The D gene is left open where the match is weak.

>NA|TRBJ1-1|TRBV28
CASSLPPGATEAFF
TGTGCCAGCAGTTTACCCCCTGGGGCTACTGAAGCTTTCTTT
>TRBD1|TRBJ2-7|TRBV28
CASSSSSGTAYEQYF
TGTGCCAGCAGTTCTTCTTCCGGGACAGCCTACGAGCAGTACTTC
>TRBD2|TRBJ2-1|TRBV9
CASSGASGLSSYNEQFF
TGTGCCAGCAGCGGGGCTAGCGGATTGAGCTCCTACAATGAGCAGTTCTTC
>TRBD2|TRBJ2-1|TRBV7-6
CASSLGSGGAYNEQFF
TGTGCCAGCAGCTTAGGCAGCGGGGGGGCCTACAATGAGCAGTTCTTC
>NA|TRBJ1-2|TRBV9
CASSVGGGNYGYTF
TGTGCCAGCAGCGTAGGAGGGGGTAACTATGGCTACACCTTC
>NA|TRBJ2-5|TRBV2
CASVRGQETQYF
TGTGCCAGCGTTCGAGGACAAGAGACCCAGTACTTC
>TRBD1|TRBJ1-5|TRBV7-2
CASSRTGDQPQHF
TGTGCCAGCAGCCGGACAGGGGATCAGCCCCAGCATTTT
>TRBD1|TRBJ1-1|TRBV27
CASSLTRQGSRTEAFF
TGTGCCAGCAGTCTAACCCGACAGGGATCAAGGACTGAAGCTTTCTTT
>TRBD2|TRBJ2-7|TRBV4-2
CASSQGAGGPYEQYF
TGTGCCAGCAGCCAAGGAGCGGGAGGGCCCTACGAGCAGTACTTC
>TRBD1|TRBJ2-6|TRBV14
CASSQDAGQGALGANVLTF
TGTGCCAGCAGCCAAGATGCGGGACAGGGGGCGCTTGGGGCCAACGTCCTGACTTTC
>TRBD2|TRBJ2-7|TRBV7-6
CASSLSGGESYEQYF
TGTGCCAGCAGCCTATCGGGAGGCGAATCCTACGAGCAGTACTTC
>NA|TRBJ2-3|TRBV7-9
CASSASRPPSTDTQYF
TGTGCCAGCAGCGCTAGCCGACCCCCTAGCACAGATACGCAGTATTTT
>TRBD1|TRBJ2-1|TRBV5-5
CASSPGDREFF
TGTGCCAGCAGCCCAGGGGACAGGGAGTTCTTC